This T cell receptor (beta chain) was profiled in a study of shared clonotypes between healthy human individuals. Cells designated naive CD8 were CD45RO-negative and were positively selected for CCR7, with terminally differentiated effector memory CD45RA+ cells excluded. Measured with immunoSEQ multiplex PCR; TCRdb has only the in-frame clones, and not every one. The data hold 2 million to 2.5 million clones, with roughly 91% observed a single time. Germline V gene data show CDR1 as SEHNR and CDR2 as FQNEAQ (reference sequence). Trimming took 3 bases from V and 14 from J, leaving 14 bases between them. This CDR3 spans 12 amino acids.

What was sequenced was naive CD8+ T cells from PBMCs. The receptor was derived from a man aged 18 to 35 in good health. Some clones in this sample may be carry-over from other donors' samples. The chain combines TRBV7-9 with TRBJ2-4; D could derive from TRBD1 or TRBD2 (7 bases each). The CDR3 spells CASSFLQGGKYF. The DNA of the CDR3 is TGTGCCAGCAGCTTTCTTCAGGGGGGGAAGTACTTC.